This T cell receptor (beta chain) appears in the sequencing data of a study of OX40 agonist ivuxolimab in advanced cancers. Assay used: immunoSEQ multiplex PCR; TCRdb lists only in-frame clones, some missing. The sample includes tens of thousands of clones, more than 75% of them seen just once. With V trimmed by 3 bases and J by 5 bases, 6 bases remained unmatched. CDR1 is SGHTA and CDR2 is FQGNSA in the germline V gene. The CDR3 is 14 amino acids. This chain connects TRBV7-2 to TRBJ2-7; TRBD1 matches at 8 bases. This TCR came from an adult with an advanced solid tumor such as melanoma, head and neck, liver or kidney cancer. The material was CD4+ or CD8+ T cells sorted from blood, obtained in a trial of the OX40 agonist ivuxolimab. The CDR3 here is CASSFGQGQHEQYF. The CDR3 DNA reads TGTGCCAGCAGCTTCGGACAGGGTCAACACGAGCAGTACTTC.